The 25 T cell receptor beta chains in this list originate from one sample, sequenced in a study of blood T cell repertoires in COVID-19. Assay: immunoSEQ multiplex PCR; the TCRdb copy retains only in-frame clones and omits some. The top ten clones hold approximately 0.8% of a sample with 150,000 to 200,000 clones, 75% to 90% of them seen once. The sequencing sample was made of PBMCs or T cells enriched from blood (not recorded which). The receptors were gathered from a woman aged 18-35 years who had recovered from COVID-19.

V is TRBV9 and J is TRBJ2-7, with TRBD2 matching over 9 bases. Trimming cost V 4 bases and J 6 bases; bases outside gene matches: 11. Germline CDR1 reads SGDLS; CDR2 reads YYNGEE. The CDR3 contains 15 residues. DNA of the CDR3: TGTGCCAGCAGCCCCTTAGCGGGAGCTAGTGGCGAGCAGTACTTC. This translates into CASSPLAGASGEQYF.

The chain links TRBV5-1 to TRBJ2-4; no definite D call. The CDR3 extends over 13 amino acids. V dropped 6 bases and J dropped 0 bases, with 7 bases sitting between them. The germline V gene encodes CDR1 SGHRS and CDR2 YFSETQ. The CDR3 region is CASKDLAKNIQYF. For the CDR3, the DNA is TGCGCCAGCAAAGACTTAGCCAAAAACATTCAGTACTTC.

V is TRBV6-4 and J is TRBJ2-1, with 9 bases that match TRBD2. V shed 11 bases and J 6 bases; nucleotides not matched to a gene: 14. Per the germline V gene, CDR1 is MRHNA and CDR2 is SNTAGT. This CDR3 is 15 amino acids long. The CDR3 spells CALTPLAGSANEQFF. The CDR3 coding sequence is TGTGCCCTAACTCCTCTAGCGGGATCGGCCAATGAGCAGTTCTTC.

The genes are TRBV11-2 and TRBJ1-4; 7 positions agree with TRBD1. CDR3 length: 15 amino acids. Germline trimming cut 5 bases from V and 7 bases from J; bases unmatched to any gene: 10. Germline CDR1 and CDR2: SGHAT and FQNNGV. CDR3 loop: CASSQTGVLIEKLFF. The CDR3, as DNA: TGTGCCAGCAGCCAAACAGGGGTCTTGATTGAAAAACTGTTTTTT.

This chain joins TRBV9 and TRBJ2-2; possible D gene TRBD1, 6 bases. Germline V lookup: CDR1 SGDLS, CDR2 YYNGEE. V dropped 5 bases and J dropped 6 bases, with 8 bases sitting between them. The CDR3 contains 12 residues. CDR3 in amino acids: CASRGGPGELFF. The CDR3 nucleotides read TGTGCCAGCAGAGGGGGACCCGGGGAGCTGTTTTTT.

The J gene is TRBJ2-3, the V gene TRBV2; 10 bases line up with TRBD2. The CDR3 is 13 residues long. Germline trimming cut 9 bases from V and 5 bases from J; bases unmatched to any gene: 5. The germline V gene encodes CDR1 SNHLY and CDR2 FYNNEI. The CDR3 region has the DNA TGTGCCAGTAATGGACTAGCGGTAGATACGCAGTATTTT. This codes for CASNGLAVDTQYF.

The CDR3 region has the DNA TGTGCCAGCAGCATGGTGAGCGGGAGAAATGAGCAGTTCTTC. This gives the protein CASSMVSGRNEQFF. This sequence joins TRBV7-9 and TRBJ2-1; 8 bases are a match to TRBD2. V lost 5 bases and J lost 7; bases outside the gene matches: 7. The CDR3 spans 14 residues. The germline CDR1 and CDR2 sequences are SEHNR and FQNEAQ (reference sequence).

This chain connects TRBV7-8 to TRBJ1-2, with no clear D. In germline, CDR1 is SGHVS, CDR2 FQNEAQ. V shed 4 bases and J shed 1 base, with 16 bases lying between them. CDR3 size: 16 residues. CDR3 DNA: TGTGCCAGCAGCTCAATTCGGGGTAGTTTTAACTATGGCTACACCTTC. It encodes CASSSIRGSFNYGYTF.

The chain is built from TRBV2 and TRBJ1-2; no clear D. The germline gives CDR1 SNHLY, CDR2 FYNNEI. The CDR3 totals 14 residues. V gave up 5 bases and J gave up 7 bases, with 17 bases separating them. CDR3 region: CASSFSATISGYTF. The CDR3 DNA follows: TGTGCCAGCAGTTTCTCGGCGACTATAAGTGGCTACACCTTC.

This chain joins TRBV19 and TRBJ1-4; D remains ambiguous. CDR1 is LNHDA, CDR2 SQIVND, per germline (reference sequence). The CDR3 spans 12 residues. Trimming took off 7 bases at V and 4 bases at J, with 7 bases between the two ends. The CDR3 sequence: CASNGRNEKLFF. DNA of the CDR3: TGTGCCAGTAATGGCCGTAATGAAAAACTGTTTTTT.

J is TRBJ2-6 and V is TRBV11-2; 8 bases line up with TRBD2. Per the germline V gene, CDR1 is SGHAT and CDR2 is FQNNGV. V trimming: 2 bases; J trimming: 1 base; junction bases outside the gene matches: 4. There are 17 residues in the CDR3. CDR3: CASSLPSGRSGANVLTF. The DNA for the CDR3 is TGTGCCAGCAGCTTACCCAGCGGGAGATCTGGGGCCAACGTCCTGACTTTC.

CDR3 protein: CASSLPPAAPNYGYTF. CDR3 coding DNA: TGTGCCAGCAGCTTACCCCCAGCGGCACCTAACTATGGCTACACCTTC. The rearrangement links TRBV11-3 to TRBJ1-2; D is undetermined. Germline assignment: CDR1 SGHNT and CDR2 YENEEA. The CDR3 extends over 16 amino acids. V was clipped by 2 bases and J by 0 bases, with 13 bases between them.

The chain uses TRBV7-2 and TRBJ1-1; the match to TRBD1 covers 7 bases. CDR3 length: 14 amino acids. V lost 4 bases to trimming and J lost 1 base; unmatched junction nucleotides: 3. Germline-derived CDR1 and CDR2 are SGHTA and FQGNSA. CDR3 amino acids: CASSYNRGNTEAFF. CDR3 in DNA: TGTGCCAGCAGCTACAACAGGGGGAACACTGAAGCTTTCTTT.

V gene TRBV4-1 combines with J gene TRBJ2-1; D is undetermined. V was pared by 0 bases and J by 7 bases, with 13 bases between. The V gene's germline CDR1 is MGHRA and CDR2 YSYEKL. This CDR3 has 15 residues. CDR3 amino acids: CASSQDMAPINEQFF. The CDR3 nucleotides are TGCGCCAGCAGCCAAGACATGGCTCCCATTAATGAGCAGTTCTTC.

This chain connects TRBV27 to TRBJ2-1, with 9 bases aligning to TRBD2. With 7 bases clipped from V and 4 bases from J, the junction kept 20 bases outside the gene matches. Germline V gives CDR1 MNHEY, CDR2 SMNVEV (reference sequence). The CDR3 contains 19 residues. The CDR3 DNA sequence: TGTGCCAGCATTGGTCTGGTGGCGGGAGCGGGAGGTTCTTACAATGAGCAGTTCTTC. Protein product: CASIGLVAGAGGSYNEQFF.

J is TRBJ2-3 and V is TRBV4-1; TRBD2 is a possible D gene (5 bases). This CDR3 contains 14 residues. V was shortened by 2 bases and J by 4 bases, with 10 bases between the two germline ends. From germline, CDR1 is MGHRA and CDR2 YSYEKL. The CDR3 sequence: CASSQTSFPDTQYF. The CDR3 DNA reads TGCGCCAGCAGCCAAACTAGTTTCCCAGATACGCAGTATTTT.

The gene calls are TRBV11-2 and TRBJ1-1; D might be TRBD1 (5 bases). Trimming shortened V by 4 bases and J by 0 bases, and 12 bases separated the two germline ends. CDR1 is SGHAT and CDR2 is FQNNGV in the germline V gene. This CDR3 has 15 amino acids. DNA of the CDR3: TGTGCCAGCAGCTCCTCCCTCAGGGTGAACACTGAAGCTTTCTTT. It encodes CASSSSLRVNTEAFF.

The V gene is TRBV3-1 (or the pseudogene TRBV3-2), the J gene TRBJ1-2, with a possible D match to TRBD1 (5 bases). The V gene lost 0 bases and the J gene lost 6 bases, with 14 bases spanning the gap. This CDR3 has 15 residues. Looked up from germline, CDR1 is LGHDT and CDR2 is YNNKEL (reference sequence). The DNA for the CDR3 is TGTGCCAGCAGCCAAGATATCAGGGTAGTTGATGGCTACACCTTC. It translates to CASSQDIRVVDGYTF.

The CDR3 DNA reads as TGCAGTGCTGGGGGGAAGTACTTC. Amino acids: CSAGGKYF. The V and J genes are TRBV20-1 and TRBJ2-5; tentative D call: TRBD2 (6 bases). Between the trimmed V and J ends, which lost 5 bases and 12 bases, there was a span of 7 bases. CDR3 size: 8 residues. CDR1 DFQATT and CDR2 SNEGSKA come from the germline V gene (reference sequence).

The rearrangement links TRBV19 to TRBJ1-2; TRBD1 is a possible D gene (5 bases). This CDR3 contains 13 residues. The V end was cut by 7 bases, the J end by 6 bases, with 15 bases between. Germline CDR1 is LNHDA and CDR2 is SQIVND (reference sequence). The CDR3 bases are TGTGCCAGTACCGAGACAGTGGAACATGGCTACACCTTC. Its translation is CASTETVEHGYTF.

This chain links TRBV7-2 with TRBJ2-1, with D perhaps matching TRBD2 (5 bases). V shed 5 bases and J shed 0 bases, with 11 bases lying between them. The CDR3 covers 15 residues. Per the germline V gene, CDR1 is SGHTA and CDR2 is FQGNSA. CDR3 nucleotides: TGTGCCAGCAGCGGGAGAGTCAGCTCCTACAATGAGCAGTTCTTC. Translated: CASSGRVSSYNEQFF.

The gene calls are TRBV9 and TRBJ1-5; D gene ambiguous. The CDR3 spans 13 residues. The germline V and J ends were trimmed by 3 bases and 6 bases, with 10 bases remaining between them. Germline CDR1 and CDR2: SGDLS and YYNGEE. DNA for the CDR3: TGTGCCAGCAGCGGCTCCCGGGGTCAGCCCCAGCATTTT. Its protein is CASSGSRGQPQHF.

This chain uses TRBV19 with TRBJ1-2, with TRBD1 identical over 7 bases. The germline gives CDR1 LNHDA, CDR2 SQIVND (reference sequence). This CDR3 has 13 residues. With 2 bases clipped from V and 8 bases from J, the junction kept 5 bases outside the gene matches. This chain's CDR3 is CASSIMDRRGYTF. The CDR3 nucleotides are TGTGCCAGTAGTATAATGGACAGGCGCGGCTACACCTTC.

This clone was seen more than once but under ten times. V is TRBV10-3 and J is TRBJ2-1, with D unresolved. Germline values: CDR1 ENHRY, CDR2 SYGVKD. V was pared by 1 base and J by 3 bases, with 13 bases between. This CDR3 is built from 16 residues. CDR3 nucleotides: TGTGCCATCAGTGAGTTCCCCCAGGCCCACTACAATGAGCAGTTCTTC. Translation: CAISEFPQAHYNEQFF.

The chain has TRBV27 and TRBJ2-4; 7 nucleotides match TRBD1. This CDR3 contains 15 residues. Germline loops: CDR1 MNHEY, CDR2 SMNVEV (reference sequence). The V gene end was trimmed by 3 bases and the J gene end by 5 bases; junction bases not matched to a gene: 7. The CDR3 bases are TGTGCCAGCAGTTTTGTCTGGGACAGCCAAAACATTCAGTACTTC. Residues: CASSFVWDSQNIQYF.